The clone carrying this T cell receptor beta chain is a singleton in its sample. The antigen is unknown. The treatment: approximately 9-day PBMC culture with coronavirus spike peptide pools or control peptides (ViraFEST assay). With the Oncomine TCR Beta short-read assay, DNA from cultured CD4+ T cells was sequenced. TCRdb reprocessed the PCR reads with MiXCR, giving one entry per CDR3 protein. Of some 9,000 distinct CDR3 sequences detected, approximately 37% appear once; the ten largest clones hold approximately 16%. This sample stems from a study of vaccination and CD4 T cells after COVID-19. The CDR3 sequence is 14 residues long. The junction had 5 bases not matched to a gene; V was cut back by 5 bases and J by 6 bases. From germline, CDR1 is SNHLY and CDR2 FYNNEI.

The sample comprised CD4+ T cells from blood, cultured in vitro. The sequence derives from a human donor who had recovered from COVID-19. The chain uses TRBV2 and TRBJ2-7; TRBD2 aligns across 12 bases. The CDR3 loop is CASSSLAGGGEQYF. In nucleotides, the CDR3 is TGTGCCAGCAGTTCACTAGCGGGGGGAGGCGAGCAGTACTTC. Full variable domain (outside the CDR3, taken from reference TRBV2 and TRBJ2-7): EPEVTQTPSHQVTQMGQEVILRCVPISNHLYFYWYRQILGQKVEFLVSFYNNEISEKSEIFDDQFSVERPDGSNFTLKIRSTKLEDSAMYFCASSSLAGGGEQYFGPGTRLTVT.